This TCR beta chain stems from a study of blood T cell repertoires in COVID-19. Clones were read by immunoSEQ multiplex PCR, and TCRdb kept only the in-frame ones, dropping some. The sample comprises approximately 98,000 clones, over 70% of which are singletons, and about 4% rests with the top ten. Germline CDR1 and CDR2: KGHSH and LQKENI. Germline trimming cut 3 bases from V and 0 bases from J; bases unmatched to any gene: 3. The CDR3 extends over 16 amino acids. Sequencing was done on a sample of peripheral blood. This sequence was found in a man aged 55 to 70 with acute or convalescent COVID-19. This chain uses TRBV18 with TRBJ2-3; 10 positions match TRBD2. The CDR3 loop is CASSPPTSGSTDTQYF. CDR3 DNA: TGTGCCAGCTCACCCCCGACTAGCGGGAGCACAGATACGCAGTATTTT.